This T cell receptor (beta chain) was observed in a study of cytomegalovirus exposure and HLA in healthy donors. PCR used 60 Vbeta primers and 13 Jbeta primers. Sequenced by immunoSEQ multiplex PCR; TCRdb stores in-frame clones only, minus some. This table holds more than 90,000 clones, around three quarters found once. The TCR comes from a human donor in good health. Sample: PBMCs.

CDR3 sequence: CASHEYGLGDQPQHF. DNA for the CDR3: TGTGCCAGCCACGAATATGGCCTCGGGGATCAGCCCCAGCATTTT. The chain carries TRBV5-6 and TRBJ1-5, with unresolved D. CDR3 length: 15 amino acids. Germline V gene lookup returns CDR1 SGHDT and CDR2 YYEEEE. Trimming took 7 bases from V and 5 from J, leaving 19 bases between them.